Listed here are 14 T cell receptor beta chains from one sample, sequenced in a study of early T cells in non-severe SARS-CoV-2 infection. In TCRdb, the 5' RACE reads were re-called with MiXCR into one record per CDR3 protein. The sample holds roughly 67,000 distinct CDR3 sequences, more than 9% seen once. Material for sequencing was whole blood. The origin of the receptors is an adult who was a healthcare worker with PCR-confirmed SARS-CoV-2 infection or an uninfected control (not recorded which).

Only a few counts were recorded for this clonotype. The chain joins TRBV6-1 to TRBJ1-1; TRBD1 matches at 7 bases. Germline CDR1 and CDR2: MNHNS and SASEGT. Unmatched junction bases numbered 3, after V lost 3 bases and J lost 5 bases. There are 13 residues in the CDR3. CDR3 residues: CASSDRGITEAFF. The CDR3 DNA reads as TGTGCCAGCAGTGACAGGGGGATTACTGAAGCTTTCTTT.

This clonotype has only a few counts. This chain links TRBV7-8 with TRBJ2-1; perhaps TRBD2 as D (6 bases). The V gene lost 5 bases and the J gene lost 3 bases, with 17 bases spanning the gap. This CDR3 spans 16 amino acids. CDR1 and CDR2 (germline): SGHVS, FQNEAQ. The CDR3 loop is CASSVVGTLLYNEQFF. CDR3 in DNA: TGTGCCAGCAGCGTCGTCGGGACTCTTCTCTACAATGAGCAGTTCTTC.

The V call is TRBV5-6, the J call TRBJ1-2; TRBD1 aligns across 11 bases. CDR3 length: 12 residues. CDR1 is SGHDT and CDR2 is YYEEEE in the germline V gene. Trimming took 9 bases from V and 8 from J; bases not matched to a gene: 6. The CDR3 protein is CATGQGAGGYTF. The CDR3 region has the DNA TGTGCCACCGGACAGGGGGCTGGCGGCTACACCTTC. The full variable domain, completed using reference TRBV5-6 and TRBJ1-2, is DAGVTQSPTHLIKTRGQQVTLRCSPKSGHDTVSWYQQALGQGPQFIFQYYEEEERQRGNFPDRFSGHQFPNYSSELNVNALLLGDSALYLCATGQGAGGYTFGSGTRLTVV.

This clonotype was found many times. CDR3 DNA sequence: TGTGCCAGCAGTCAGCAACAGGGGGCCCCTGAAGCTTTCTTT. The encoded protein is CASSQQQGAPEAFF. This chain links TRBV6-6 with TRBJ1-1, with 9 bases fitting TRBD1. Germline V lookup: CDR1 MNHNY, CDR2 SVGAGI (reference sequence). This CDR3 comprises 14 residues. V gave up 5 bases and J gave up 6 bases; unmatched junction bases: 7.

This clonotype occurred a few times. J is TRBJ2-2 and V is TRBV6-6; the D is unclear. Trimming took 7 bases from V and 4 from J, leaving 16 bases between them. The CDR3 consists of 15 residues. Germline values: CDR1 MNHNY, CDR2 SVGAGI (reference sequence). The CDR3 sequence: CASKAPGQITGELFF. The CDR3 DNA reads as TGTGCCAGCAAGGCTCCGGGCCAGATCACCGGGGAGCTGTTTTTT.

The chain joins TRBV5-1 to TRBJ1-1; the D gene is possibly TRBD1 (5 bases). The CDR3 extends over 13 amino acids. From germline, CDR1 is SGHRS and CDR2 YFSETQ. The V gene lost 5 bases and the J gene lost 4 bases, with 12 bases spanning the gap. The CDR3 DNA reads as TGCGCCAGCAGTCAACCAGGGCGCACTGAAGCTTTCTTT. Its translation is CASSQPGRTEAFF.

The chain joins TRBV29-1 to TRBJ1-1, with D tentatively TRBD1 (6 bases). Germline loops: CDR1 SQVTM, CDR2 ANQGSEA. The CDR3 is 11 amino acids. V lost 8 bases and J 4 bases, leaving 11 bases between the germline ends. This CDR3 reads CSSRTVTEAFF. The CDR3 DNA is TGCAGCTCAAGGACAGTCACTGAAGCTTTCTTT. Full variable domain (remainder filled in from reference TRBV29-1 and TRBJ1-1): SAVISQKPSRDICQRGTSLTIQCQVDSQVTMMFWYRQQPGQSLTLIATANQGSEATYESGFVIDKFPISRPNLTFSTLTVSNMSPEDSSIYLCSSRTVTEAFFGQGTRLTVV.

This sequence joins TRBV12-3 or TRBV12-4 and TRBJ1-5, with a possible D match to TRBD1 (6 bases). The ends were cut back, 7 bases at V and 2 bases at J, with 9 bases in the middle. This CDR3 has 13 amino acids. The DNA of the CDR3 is TGTGCCAGCAACAGGGCAGGCAATCAGCCCCAGCATTTT. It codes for CASNRAGNQPQHF.

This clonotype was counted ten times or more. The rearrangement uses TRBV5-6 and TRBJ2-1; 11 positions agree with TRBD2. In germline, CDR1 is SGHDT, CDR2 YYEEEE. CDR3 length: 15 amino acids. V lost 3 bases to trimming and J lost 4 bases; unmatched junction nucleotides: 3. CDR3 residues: CASSSTSGGYNEQFF. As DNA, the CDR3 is TGTGCCAGCAGCTCTACTAGCGGGGGATACAATGAGCAGTTCTTC.

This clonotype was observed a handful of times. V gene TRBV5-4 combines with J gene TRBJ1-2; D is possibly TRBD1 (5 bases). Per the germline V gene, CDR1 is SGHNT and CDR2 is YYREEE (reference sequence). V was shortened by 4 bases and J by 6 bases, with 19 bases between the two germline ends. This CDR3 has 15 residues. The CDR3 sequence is CASSPGPQEIHGYTF. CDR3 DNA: TGTGCCAGCAGCCCGGGACCGCAGGAGATCCATGGCTACACCTTC.

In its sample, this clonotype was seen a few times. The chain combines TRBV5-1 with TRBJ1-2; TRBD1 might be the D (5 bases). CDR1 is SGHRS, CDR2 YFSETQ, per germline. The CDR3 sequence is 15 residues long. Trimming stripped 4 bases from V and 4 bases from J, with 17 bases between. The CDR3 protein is CASSPGEWGLYGYTF. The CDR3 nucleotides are TGCGCCAGCAGCCCAGGAGAGTGGGGCCTCTATGGCTACACCTTC. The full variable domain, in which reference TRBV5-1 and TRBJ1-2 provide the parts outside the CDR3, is KAGVTQTPRYLIKTRGQQVTLSCSPISGHRSVSWYQQTPGQGLQFLFEYFSETQRNKGNFPGRFSGRQFSNSRSEMNVSTLELGDSALYLCASSPGEWGLYGYTFGSGTRLTVV.

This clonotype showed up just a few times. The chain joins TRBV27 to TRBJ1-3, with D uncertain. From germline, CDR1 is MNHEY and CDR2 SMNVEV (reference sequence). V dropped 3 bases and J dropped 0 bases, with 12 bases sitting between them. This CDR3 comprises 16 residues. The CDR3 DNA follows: TGTGCCAGCAGTTTGTCCTACGGAAGCTCTGGAAACACCATATATTTT. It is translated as CASSLSYGSSGNTIYF.

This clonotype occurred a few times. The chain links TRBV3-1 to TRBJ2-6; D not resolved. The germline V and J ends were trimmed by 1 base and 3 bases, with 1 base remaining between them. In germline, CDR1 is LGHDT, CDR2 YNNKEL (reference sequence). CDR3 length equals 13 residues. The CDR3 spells CASSQGGANVLTF. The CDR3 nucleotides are TGTGCCAGCAGCCAAGGTGGGGCCAACGTCCTGACTTTC.

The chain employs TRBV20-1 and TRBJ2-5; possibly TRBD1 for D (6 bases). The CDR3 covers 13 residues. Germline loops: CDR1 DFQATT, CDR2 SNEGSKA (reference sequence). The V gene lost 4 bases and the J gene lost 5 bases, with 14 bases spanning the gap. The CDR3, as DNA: TGCAGTGCTACGACAGGCTTACTGGAGACCCAGTACTTC. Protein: CSATTGLLETQYF.